This passage covers 30 T cell receptor beta chains from one sample sequenced in a study of cytomegalovirus exposure and HLA in healthy donors. PCR involved 60 Vbeta and 13 Jbeta primers. The assay was immunoSEQ multiplex PCR, and TCRdb's table has in-frame clones only and misses some. Of more than 45,000 clones in the sample, roughly 82% were seen once. Input material: PBMCs. These receptors were collected from a man aged 30 to 45 in good health and CMV-seronegative.

This rearrangement joins TRBV14 to TRBJ1-5; D is unresolved. CDR3 length: 14 residues. Trimming removed 3 bases from V and 6 bases from J, with 12 bases in between. Looked up from germline, CDR1 is SGHDN and CDR2 is FVKESK. CDR3 DNA sequence: TGTGCCAGCAGCCAGTCGCTTGACACTCAGCCCCAGCATTTT. It encodes CASSQSLDTQPQHF.

The chain links TRBV27 to TRBJ2-5, with a possible D match to TRBD2 (7 bases). The CDR3 totals 16 residues. Trimming took off 6 bases at V and 8 bases at J, with 25 bases between the two ends. The germline V gene encodes CDR1 MNHEY and CDR2 SMNVEV (reference sequence). For the CDR3, the DNA is TGTGCCAGCAGCCTTTTTACGTACGGGGGGCTCGGTACCCAGTACTTC. It codes for CASSLFTYGGLGTQYF.

This clone was counted once. The chain employs TRBV18 and TRBJ2-1; maybe TRBD2 (5 bases). From germline, CDR1 is KGHSH and CDR2 LQKENI. V was cut by 0 bases and J by 9 bases, with 15 bases left in between. This CDR3 comprises 15 residues. CDR3 sequence reads: CASSPPSSSEGEQFF. The CDR3, as DNA: TGTGCCAGCTCACCACCATCTAGCAGCGAGGGTGAGCAGTTCTTC.

The rearrangement links TRBV7-3 to TRBJ2-1, with 11 nucleotides matching TRBD2. Unmatched junction bases numbered 2, after V lost 5 bases and J lost 2 bases. Germline CDR1 is SGHTA and CDR2 is FQGTGA. The CDR3 totals 15 residues. The CDR3 loop reads CASSETSGAYNEQFF. In nucleotides, the CDR3 is TGTGCCAGCAGCGAGACTAGCGGGGCCTACAATGAGCAGTTCTTC.

This sequence joins TRBV29-1 and TRBJ1-5; 8 nucleotides line up with TRBD1. Germline V CDR1 and CDR2: SQVTM, ANQGSEA. V shed 7 bases and J 0 bases; nucleotides not matched to a gene: 11. The CDR3 is 16 amino acids. The CDR3 DNA reads as TGCAGCGACTCCGGGACAGGAGGTTTTAGCAATCAGCCCCAGCATTTT. Its translation is CSDSGTGGFSNQPQHF.

This clone was counted only a few times. The gene calls are TRBV5-1 and TRBJ1-4; 8 positions agree with TRBD1. This CDR3 is built from 17 residues. V was pared by 0 bases and J by 4 bases, with 8 bases of the junction left unmatched. Germline CDR1 reads SGHRS; CDR2 reads YFSETQ. CDR3 residues: CASSLGDRNRFNEKLFF. The DNA for the CDR3 is TGCGCCAGCAGCTTGGGGGACAGGAATAGGTTTAATGAAAAACTGTTTTTT.

The chain employs TRBV6-6 and TRBJ1-2, with 10 bases identical to TRBD1. The CDR3 has 14 residues. The ends lost 1 base at V and 4 bases at J; junction bases unmatched: 0. Germline values: CDR1 MNHNY, CDR2 SVGAGI (reference sequence). The CDR3 coding sequence is TGTGCCAGCAGTTACTGGGACAGGGGCTATGGCTACACCTTC. Protein sequence: CASSYWDRGYGYTF.

The chain couples TRBV6-4 to TRBJ1-5; TRBD1 is a possible D gene (6 bases). The V gene lost 6 bases and the J gene lost 3 bases, with 15 bases spanning the gap. This CDR3 comprises 15 residues. Germline loops: CDR1 MRHNA, CDR2 SNTAGT. The CDR3 is CASSDPQGSNQPQHF. The CDR3 nucleotides read TGTGCCAGCAGCGATCCACAGGGTTCCAATCAGCCCCAGCATTTT.

The CDR3, as DNA: TGTGCCAGTAGTCCAAGAACTAGCAGCAATGAGCAGTTCTTC. This translates into CASSPRTSSNEQFF. This rearrangement joins TRBV19 to TRBJ2-1; D perhaps matches TRBD2 (6 bases). Trimming cost V 5 bases and J 6 bases, with 14 bases left between them. This CDR3 contains 14 residues. Germline values: CDR1 LNHDA, CDR2 SQIVND (reference sequence).

The CDR3 nucleotides are TGTGCCAGCAGTTACCGGACAGGGAACTATGGCTACACCTTC. Translation gives CASSYRTGNYGYTF. The chain carries TRBV6-5 and TRBJ1-2; 8 bases line up with TRBD1. Germline-derived CDR1 and CDR2 are MNHEY and SVGAGI. CDR3 size: 14 residues. V lost 2 bases to trimming and J lost 2 bases; unmatched junction nucleotides: 1.

This clone was seen only once. The chain recombines TRBV5-4 with TRBJ2-1; 7 bases are shared with TRBD2. This CDR3 has 14 residues. Germline-derived CDR1 and CDR2 are SGHNT and YYREEE (reference sequence). V shed 5 bases and J 7 bases; nucleotides not matched to a gene: 9. DNA of the CDR3: TGTGCCAGCAGTCGGGCGGGAGCCTTGAATGAGCAGTTCTTC. It is translated as CASSRAGALNEQFF.

J is TRBJ1-1 and V is TRBV11-2; TRBD1 might be the D (6 bases). CDR3 size: 13 residues. The germline V and J ends were trimmed by 5 bases and 4 bases, with 11 bases remaining between them. CDR1 and CDR2 from the germline V gene are SGHAT and FQNNGV. The CDR3 sequence is CASSKTGTTEAFF. CDR3 DNA sequence: TGTGCCAGCAGCAAAACAGGGACCACTGAAGCTTTCTTT.

Here the CDR3 DNA reads TGTGCCAGCAGCTTGTCGGGAAGGCAGTACTTC. This gives the protein CASSLSGRQYF. The chain couples TRBV5-6 to TRBJ2-7; TRBD2 is a possible D gene (5 bases). This CDR3 has 11 amino acids. Germline assignment: CDR1 SGHDT and CDR2 YYEEEE. V was clipped by 1 base and J by 9 bases, with 8 bases between them.

This rearrangement joins TRBV29-1 to TRBJ2-1; TRBD2 might be the D (5 bases). V lost 0 bases, J lost 5 bases, and 17 bases lay in between. Germline V gene data show CDR1 as SQVTM and CDR2 as ANQGSEA. This CDR3 spans 16 amino acids. CDR3 in DNA: TGCAGCGTTGAAGATAAGCTCCGGACTGGAGACAATGAGCAGTTCTTC. Translation gives CSVEDKLRTGDNEQFF.

The chain has TRBV5-4 and TRBJ1-2, with 7 positions matching TRBD1. Germline-derived CDR1 and CDR2 are SGHNT and YYREEE (reference sequence). This CDR3 has 14 residues. V shed 0 bases and J 2 bases; nucleotides not matched to a gene: 1. This CDR3 reads CASSLVGQNYGYTF. Written as DNA, the CDR3 is TGTGCCAGCAGCTTGGTGGGACAGAACTATGGCTACACCTTC.

This clone was found once. The chain carries TRBV5-8 and TRBJ2-5, with 7 bases that match TRBD2. Germline CDR1 reads SGHTS; CDR2 reads YDEGEE. The V segment lost 3 bases and the J segment 11 bases; nucleotides outside the gene matches: 10. The CDR3 totals 13 residues. Here the CDR3 reads CASSSNLPGLQYF. The CDR3 nucleotides read TGTGCCAGCAGCTCGAACCTCCCGGGACTACAGTACTTC.

The chain has TRBV18 and TRBJ1-1; possible D gene TRBD1, 5 bases. The CDR3 totals 15 residues. Germline V gene sequence: CDR1 KGHSH, CDR2 LQKENI. V was cut by 3 bases and J by 2 bases, with 13 bases left in between. This CDR3 reads CASSPGRGGNTEAFF. Written as DNA, the CDR3 is TGTGCCAGCTCACCCGGGCGGGGGGGAAACACTGAAGCTTTCTTT.

This chain uses TRBV25-1 with TRBJ2-2; 7 bases map to TRBD2. Germline values: CDR1 MGHDK, CDR2 SYGVNS. V lost 6 bases and J lost 5; bases outside the gene matches: 6. There are 14 residues in the CDR3. Written as DNA, the CDR3 is TGTGCCAGCAGGGGAGGGCAGATGACCGGGGAGCTGTTTTTT. This sequence encodes CASRGGQMTGELFF.

The rearrangement uses TRBV5-1 and TRBJ2-7; 9 bases are a match to TRBD1. This CDR3 contains 15 residues. J was trimmed by 5 bases and V by 7 bases; bases with no gene match: 13. CDR1 is SGHRS, CDR2 YFSETQ, per germline. The CDR3, as DNA: TGCGCCAGCGGGAAGGGGGACAGGGTCTTCGACGAGCAGTACTTC. Its protein is CASGKGDRVFDEQYF. Full variable domain (rest looked up from reference TRBV5-1 and TRBJ2-7): KAGVTQTPRYLIKTRGQQVTLSCSPISGHRSVSWYQQTPGQGLQFLFEYFSETQRNKGNFPGRFSGRQFSNSRSEMNVSTLELGDSALYLCASGKGDRVFDEQYFGPGTRLTVT.

Worth noting for this clone: The junction departs from germline at one end; a sequencing error may be responsible. The J gene is TRBJ2-1, the V gene TRBV5-4; 7 bases line up with TRBD1. Per germline, CDR1 SGHNT and CDR2 YYREEE (reference sequence). The CDR3 has 15 amino acids. CDR3 in DNA: TGTGCCAGCAGCCAGAGGGGGCGAGATGTCAATGGGCAGTTCTTC. Encoded protein: CASSQRGRDVNGQFF.

The chain carries TRBV2 and TRBJ1-2; D possibly corresponds to TRBD1 (6 bases). The ends were cut back, 4 bases at V and 3 bases at J, with 9 bases in the middle. Germline CDR1 and CDR2: SNHLY and FYNNEI. The CDR3 is 13 residues long. The DNA of the CDR3 is TGTGCCAGCAGTGCCGCAGGGGACTATGGCTACACCTTC. Amino acid sequence: CASSAAGDYGYTF.

This clone was seen a few times. The chain joins TRBV15 to TRBJ2-7; 7 bases align to TRBD2. The CDR3 has 16 amino acids. Per germline, CDR1 LNHNV and CDR2 YYDKDF (reference sequence). V lost 0 bases and J lost 3; bases outside the gene matches: 8. CDR3 residues: CATSRDRGGAVYEQYF. The CDR3 nucleotides are TGTGCCACCAGCAGAGATCGGGGAGGGGCGGTCTACGAGCAGTACTTC. The full variable domain, rest sourced from reference TRBV15 and TRBJ2-7, is DAMVIQNPRYQVTQFGKPVTLSCSQTLNHNVMYWYQQKSSQAPKLLFHYYDKDFNNEADTPDNFQSRRPNTSFCFLDIRSPGLGDTAMYLCATSRDRGGAVYEQYFGPGTRLTVT.

The chain is built from TRBV6-6 and TRBJ2-7; the match to TRBD1 covers 7 bases. Germline assignment: CDR1 MNHNY and CDR2 SVGAGI (reference sequence). V lost 5 bases to trimming and J lost 0 bases; unmatched junction nucleotides: 4. The CDR3 contains 14 residues. In DNA form, the CDR3 reads TGTGCCAGCAGTCCGACAGGGCCCTCCTACGAGCAGTACTTC. It codes for CASSPTGPSYEQYF.

V usage is TRBV19 and J usage is TRBJ2-2, with TRBD1 as a possible D gene (6 bases). The germline CDR1 and CDR2 sequences are LNHDA and SQIVND (reference sequence). V gave up 7 bases and J gave up 2 bases, with 11 bases separating them. The CDR3 loop spans 14 amino acids. CDR3 protein: CASTRTANTGELFF. CDR3 DNA: TGTGCCAGTACGAGGACAGCAAACACCGGGGAGCTGTTTTTT.

This rearrangement joins TRBV6-5 to TRBJ1-1; no definite D call. The CDR3 runs 14 residues. CDR1 is MNHEY, CDR2 SVGAGI, per germline. V was cut by 2 bases and J by 5 bases, with 12 bases left in between. CDR3 sequence reads: CASSYDARRTEAFF. CDR3 sequence (DNA): TGTGCCAGCAGTTACGACGCAAGGAGGACTGAAGCTTTCTTT.

The J gene is TRBJ1-1, the V gene TRBV5-1, with no clear D. The CDR3 spans 15 residues. V was trimmed by 4 bases and J by 0 bases, leaving 13 bases between them. Germline values: CDR1 SGHRS, CDR2 YFSETQ. The CDR3 loop reads CASSPSGFMNTEAFF. The DNA of the CDR3 is TGCGCCAGCAGCCCTTCGGGGTTTATGAACACTGAAGCTTTCTTT.

The chain recombines TRBV25-1 with TRBJ2-1; TRBD1 aligns across 9 bases. The CDR3 consists of 14 residues. Trimming removed 6 bases from V and 7 bases from J; junction bases left unmatched: 7. Germline V gives CDR1 MGHDK, CDR2 SYGVNS. CDR3 sequence: CASRPGQGWNEQFF. The CDR3 DNA reads TGTGCCAGCAGGCCGGGACAGGGTTGGAATGAGCAGTTCTTC. The complete variable domain, with remaining parts taken from reference TRBV25-1 and TRBJ2-1, reads EADIYQTPRYLVIGTGKKITLECSQTMGHDKMYWYQQDPGMELHLIHYSYGVNSTEKGDLSSESTVSRIRTEHFPLTLESARPSHTSQYLCASRPGQGWNEQFFGPGTRLTVL.

In the case of this clone: The same CDR3 arises from other DNA sequences in this sample as well. The chain has TRBV7-2 and TRBJ2-7, with 8 positions matching TRBD2. V trimming: 1 base; J trimming: 2 bases; junction bases outside the gene matches: 10. This CDR3 spans 17 amino acids. Germline loops: CDR1 SGHTA, CDR2 FQGNSA. The CDR3 nucleotides are TGTGCCAGCAGCTTAGATCGAATCGGGCGGGGGGCCTACGAGCAGTACTTC. This sequence encodes CASSLDRIGRGAYEQYF.

The rearrangement links TRBV4-3 to TRBJ2-1, with TRBD1 as a possible D gene (6 bases). V lost 4 bases and J 4 bases, leaving 17 bases between the germline ends. CDR3 length: 16 residues. Per germline, CDR1 LGHNA and CDR2 YSLEER. The CDR3 region has the DNA TGCGCCAGCAGCCCGAACCAGGGGTTGGAATACAATGAGCAGTTCTTC. Its translation is CASSPNQGLEYNEQFF.

The chain couples TRBV29-1 to TRBJ2-7; TRBD1 agrees at 8 bases. V gave up 5 bases and J gave up 0 bases; unmatched junction bases: 9. Germline CDR1 and CDR2: SQVTM and ANQGSEA. The CDR3 covers 15 residues. CDR3: CSVRLGQESSYEQYF. CDR3 bases: TGCAGCGTTCGTCTGGGACAGGAGAGCTCCTACGAGCAGTACTTC.